One sample yielded the 23 T cell receptor beta chains listed below, sequenced in a study of blood T cell repertoires in COVID-19. The assay was immunoSEQ multiplex PCR, and TCRdb's table has in-frame clones only and misses some. The data contain approximately 180,000 clones, roughly 85% of them singletons. Sequenced: PBMCs or T cells enriched from blood (not recorded which). These receptor sequences come from a man aged 35 to 55 who had recovered from COVID-19.

The chain has TRBV5-4 and TRBJ1-2; the match to TRBD1 covers 8 bases. CDR3 length: 15 amino acids. Losses at the gene ends were 6 bases for V and 4 bases for J; bases not matched to a gene: 11. Per germline, CDR1 SGHNT and CDR2 YYREEE (reference sequence). The CDR3 sequence is CASTQGTGPVYGYTF. DNA of the CDR3: TGTGCCAGCACCCAAGGGACAGGACCTGTCTATGGCTACACCTTC.

V is TRBV7-9 and J is TRBJ1-2; TRBD1 is a possible D gene (6 bases). V lost 4 bases, J lost 5 bases, and 23 bases lay in between. Germline V gene lookup returns CDR1 SEHNR and CDR2 FQNEAQ (reference sequence). CDR3 size: 17 residues. The CDR3 region has the DNA TGTGCCAGCAGCTCCTTTCCGATATTCGGACAGTTTTATGGCTACACCTTC. It is translated as CASSSFPIFGQFYGYTF.

The chain recombines TRBV11-2 with TRBJ2-5, with D maybe TRBD1 (6 bases). Germline-derived CDR1 and CDR2 are SGHAT and FQNNGV. This CDR3 has 15 amino acids. The ends were cut back, 3 bases at V and 3 bases at J, with 14 bases in the middle. This CDR3 is CASSFGRGSEETQYF. DNA for the CDR3: TGTGCCAGCAGCTTCGGCAGGGGATCGGAAGAGACCCAGTACTTC.

The V call is TRBV11-2, the J call TRBJ1-3, with 8 positions matching TRBD1. V gave up 2 bases and J gave up 5 bases; unmatched junction bases: 5. The CDR3 has 15 residues. CDR1 SGHAT and CDR2 FQNNGV come from the germline V gene. The CDR3 sequence is CASSLRAGGRNTIYF. The DNA for the CDR3 is TGTGCCAGCAGCTTAAGGGCAGGGGGCCGAAACACCATATATTTT.

The chain employs TRBV5-1 and TRBJ1-1, with TRBD1 identical over 9 bases. The CDR3 runs to 16 residues. Germline V gene sequence: CDR1 SGHRS, CDR2 YFSETQ. V lost 2 bases, J lost 4 bases, and 9 bases stayed unmatched. The DNA for the CDR3 is TGCGCCAGCAGCTTCGGCTGGGGACAGGGCGGCACTGAAGCTTTCTTT. Its protein is CASSFGWGQGGTEAFF.

The DNA for the CDR3 is TGTGCCAGCAGCTTGGGGTGGACAGCTTCTGAAGCTTTCTTT. This gives the protein CASSLGWTASEAFF. The chain recombines TRBV5-4 with TRBJ1-1; the D gene is possibly TRBD1 (6 bases). The CDR3 is 14 residues long. V shed 0 bases and J shed 6 bases, with 12 bases lying between them. Germline assignment: CDR1 SGHNT and CDR2 YYREEE (reference sequence).

V gene TRBV5-1 combines with J gene TRBJ2-1, with D possibly matching TRBD1 (6 bases). The CDR3 loop spans 15 amino acids. Germline CDR1 and CDR2: SGHRS and YFSETQ. V dropped 0 bases and J dropped 6 bases, with 13 bases sitting between them. The CDR3, as DNA: TGCGCCAGCAGCTTGGGGCCTGGGGGCGGCAATGAGCAGTTCTTC. Amino acid sequence: CASSLGPGGGNEQFF.

The gene calls are TRBV5-1 and TRBJ2-1; TRBD1 aligns across 7 bases. Germline lookup yields CDR1 SGHRS and CDR2 YFSETQ. CDR3 length equals 12 residues. J gave up 9 bases and V 1 base, and 1 base lay outside the gene matches. This CDR3 reads CASSLTGVEQFF. The CDR3 DNA is TGCGCCAGCAGCTTGACAGGGGTTGAGCAGTTCTTC.

The V gene is TRBV6-4, the J gene TRBJ2-1, with 12 nucleotides matching TRBD2. CDR3 length: 18 residues. Germline values: CDR1 MRHNA, CDR2 SNTAGT. V lost 2 bases to trimming and J lost 5 bases; unmatched junction nucleotides: 10. The CDR3 DNA reads TGTGCCAGCAGTGACCCCACTAGCGGGAGGATGGGGAACAATGAGCAGTTCTTC. Protein: CASSDPTSGRMGNNEQFF.

The gene calls are TRBV2 and TRBJ2-7; D is possibly TRBD1 (6 bases). Between the trimmed V and J ends, which lost 7 bases and 7 bases, there was a span of 17 bases. Germline lookup yields CDR1 SNHLY and CDR2 FYNNEI. This CDR3 has 13 amino acids. CDR3 in DNA: TGTGCCAGCAATGAGTGGGGGCAGGAAGAGCAGTACTTC. Its protein product is CASNEWGQEEQYF.

This chain links TRBV11-1 with TRBJ2-3; TRBD2 aligns across 8 bases. The CDR3 covers 16 residues. The V gene's germline CDR1 is SGHAT and CDR2 FQDESV (reference sequence). V was pared by 5 bases and J by 5 bases, with 12 bases of the junction left unmatched. The CDR3 nucleotides are TGTGCCAGCAGCCAACGTACTAGCGGACTAGGAGATACGCAGTATTTT. Its protein product is CASSQRTSGLGDTQYF.

The chain links TRBV12-3 or TRBV12-4 to TRBJ1-2, with no clear D. The CDR3 contains 12 residues. The germline V and J ends were trimmed by 8 bases and 4 bases, with 11 bases remaining between them. CDR3 residues: CASSEGVYGYTF. The CDR3 DNA reads TGTGCCAGCTCGGAGGGCGTCTATGGCTACACCTTC.

This chain joins TRBV7-3 and TRBJ2-1; D possibly corresponds to TRBD2 (7 bases). The CDR3 extends over 17 amino acids. Germline values: CDR1 SGHTA, CDR2 FQGTGA. Trimming took 6 bases from V and 3 from J, leaving 21 bases between them. The CDR3 spells CASSPDLRGGSYNEQFF. The DNA of the CDR3 is TGTGCCAGCAGTCCAGATCTTAGGGGGGGTAGCTACAATGAGCAGTTCTTC. The variable domain in full, completed from reference TRBV7-3 and TRBJ2-1, reads GAGVSQTPSNKVTEKGKYVELRCDPISGHTALYWYRQSLGQGPEFLIYFQGTGAADDSGLPNDRFFAVRPEGSVSTLKIQRTERGDSAVYLCASSPDLRGGSYNEQFFGPGTRLTVL.

The chain is built from TRBV6-5 and TRBJ2-5; 8 nucleotides align to TRBD2. With V trimmed by 0 bases and J by 2 bases, 2 bases remained unmatched. The CDR3 loop spans 15 amino acids. CDR1 and CDR2 from the germline V gene are MNHEY and SVGAGI. CDR3 DNA: TGTGCCAGCAGTTACTCGAGCGGGGGACAAGAGACCCAGTACTTC. Encoded protein: CASSYSSGGQETQYF.

The chain uses TRBV7-6 and TRBJ2-5; 10 bases fit TRBD1. J was trimmed by 0 bases and V by 5 bases; bases with no gene match: 3. This CDR3 is 15 amino acids long. The germline CDR1 and CDR2 sequences are SGHVS and FNYEAQ. CDR3 bases: TGTGCCAGCAGCCGCGGGACAGGGGACCAAGAGACCCAGTACTTC. This gives the protein CASSRGTGDQETQYF.

The chain combines TRBV7-6 with TRBJ1-3, with D unclear. Trimming took 3 bases from V and 0 from J, leaving 9 bases between them. The length of the CDR3 is 15 residues. Germline V CDR1 and CDR2: SGHVS, FNYEAQ. CDR3 region: CASSFSPGSGNTIYF. As DNA, the CDR3 is TGTGCCAGCAGCTTCTCTCCGGGCTCTGGAAACACCATATATTTT.

In its sample, this clone was seen a few times. The CDR3 nucleotides are TGCGCCAGCTCTAGCACAGATACGCAGTATTTT. Protein sequence: CASSSTDTQYF. The V and J genes are TRBV10-1 and TRBJ2-3; no definite D call. Germline V gene lookup returns CDR1 WNHNN and CDR2 SYGVQD (reference sequence). CDR3 length: 11 residues. Trimming shortened V by 8 bases and J by 0 bases, and 3 bases separated the two germline ends.

The genes are TRBV10-3 and TRBJ1-2; 7 nucleotides align to TRBD1. Germline loops: CDR1 ENHRY, CDR2 SYGVKD. The V segment lost 4 bases and the J segment 0 bases; nucleotides outside the gene matches: 5. The CDR3 is 15 residues long. The CDR3 nucleotides read TGTGCCATCAGTGCCGACAGGGTAGCTAACTATGGCTACACCTTC. Encoded protein: CAISADRVANYGYTF.

This clone has just one count. This chain uses TRBV2 with TRBJ1-5; D is unclear. Trimming took off 6 bases at V and 8 bases at J, with 8 bases between the two ends. There are 11 residues in the CDR3. Per germline, CDR1 SNHLY and CDR2 FYNNEI. CDR3 nucleotides: TGTGCCAGCAGGGGCGCCGAGCCCCAGCATTTT. Translating it yields CASRGAEPQHF.

The gene calls are TRBV9 and TRBJ2-2; D remains ambiguous. Germline V gene data show CDR1 as SGDLS and CDR2 as YYNGEE. The germline V and J ends were trimmed by 3 bases and 0 bases, with 6 bases remaining between them. The CDR3 is 14 amino acids. Here the CDR3 reads CASSGGTNTGELFF. The CDR3 region has the DNA TGTGCCAGCAGCGGTGGCACGAACACCGGGGAGCTGTTTTTT.

The chain links TRBV5-1 to TRBJ2-7; D might be TRBD2 (7 bases). Germline V gene lookup returns CDR1 SGHRS and CDR2 YFSETQ. This CDR3 spans 14 amino acids. V was trimmed by 6 bases and J by 2 bases, leaving 15 bases between them. Here the CDR3 DNA reads TGCGCCAGCAACCACAGGGAGGGCACCTACGAGCAGTACTTC. Translated, it gives CASNHREGTYEQYF.

The CDR3 coding sequence is TGTGCCAGCAGCTTGCGGTACAACTATGGCTACACCTTC. Translated, it gives CASSLRYNYGYTF. The V and J genes are TRBV5-4 and TRBJ1-2; D ambiguous. The CDR3 loop spans 13 amino acids. Trimming took 1 base from V and 2 from J, leaving 6 bases between them. Germline CDR1 reads SGHNT; CDR2 reads YYREEE (reference sequence).

The chain combines TRBV5-1 with TRBJ1-1, with TRBD1 identical over 10 bases. CDR3 length equals 15 residues. The germline CDR1 and CDR2 sequences are SGHRS and YFSETQ. V trimming: 4 bases; J trimming: 5 bases; junction bases outside the gene matches: 8. Written as DNA, the CDR3 is TGCGCCAGCAGCCGTGACAGGGGGCGTGGGACTGAAGCTTTCTTT. Protein product: CASSRDRGRGTEAFF.